The source of this T cell receptor (beta chain) is a study of T cells in Graves' hyperthyroidism and ophthalmopathy. Overall study findings and caveats: A 13 V-J model separated ophthalmopathy from stable hyperthyroidism.

Exclusion of patients followed from uncontrolled infection, other autoimmune disease, pregnancy or lactation. The diagnostic basis comprised clinical symptoms, serum thyroxine and TRAb, thyroid ultrasound and orbital computed tomography. Fresh peripheral blood, roughly 10 ml of it, supplied the PBMCs. This CDR3 contains 13 residues. Trimming removed 4 bases from V and 4 bases from J, with 10 bases in between. RNA transcripts were the template for amplifying TCR beta CDR3 regions. Initially, a first-round RT-PCR of the TCR CDR3 employed the HTBI primer set. TCRdb passed the multiplex PCR reads through MiXCR, listing each CDR3 protein once. In the table there are around 500,000 distinct CDR3 sequences, 22% of which are singletons. For this clonotype: No antigen is known for it.

The V call is TRBV12-3 or TRBV12-4, the J call TRBJ1-2; possible D gene TRBD1, 6 bases. Sequencing input: blood. This TCR was recovered from a woman in her 70s with Graves' ophthalmopathy. DNA of the CDR3: TGTGCCAGCAGTTACAGGGCGCTCTATGGCTACACCTTC. Protein sequence: CASSYRALYGYTF.